Shown below are 9 T cell receptor beta chains from a single sample sequenced in a study of T cell repertoires in cytomegalovirus infection. MiXCR was run by TCRdb on the reads, yielding one entry per CDR3 protein. The sample lists hundreds of thousands of distinct CDR3 sequences, less than 20% occurring once. The sequenced sample was PBMCs. These receptors were taken from a human donor in good health (CMV status not recorded). Some clones in this sample may be carry-over from other donors' samples.

This clonotype has more than one count but fewer than ten. A read error may account for a junction end that differs from germline. V and J are TRBV3-1 and TRBJ1-4, with no clear D. The CDR3 runs to 8 residues. CDR1 is LGHDT and CDR2 is YNNKEL in the germline V gene (reference sequence). The CDR3 region is CASTSTLF. The CDR3 DNA reads as TGTGCCAGCACCTCTACCTTGTTT. Supplemented by reference TRBV3-1 and TRBJ1-4, the full variable domain reads DTAVSQTPKYLVTQMGNDKSIKCEQNLGHDTMYWYKQDSKKFLKIMFSYNNKELIINETVPNRFSPKSPDKAHLNLHINSLELGDSAVYFCASTSTLFGSGTQLSVL.

The sample holds a few counts of this clonotype. The rearrangement links TRBV12-5 to TRBJ2-4, with 11 bases aligning to TRBD2. Germline CDR1 is LGHNT and CDR2 is FRNRAP. The CDR3 sequence is 18 residues long. The trim removed 7 bases at V and 0 bases at J, leaving 11 bases unmatched. The chain's CDR3 is CASALGTSGTLAKNIQYF. Here the CDR3 DNA reads TGTGCTAGTGCCTTAGGGACTAGCGGCACTCTAGCCAAAAACATTCAGTACTTC.

This clonotype appeared a few times. The CDR3 loop reads CSASTGDGTDTQYF. DNA of the CDR3: TGCAGTGCTAGTACAGGGGACGGCACAGATACGCAGTATTTT. The chain couples TRBV20-1 to TRBJ2-3; 7 nucleotides align to TRBD1. The CDR3 has 14 amino acids. With V trimmed by 3 bases and J by 1 base, 4 bases remained unmatched. The V gene's germline CDR1 is DFQATT and CDR2 SNEGSKA (reference sequence).

The table lists this clonotype with a few counts. CDR3 coding DNA: TGTGCCAGCAAAGTAAACAGGGAAGGCGCCGAGCAGTACTTC. Its protein is CASKVNREGAEQYF. The chain joins TRBV2 to TRBJ2-7; TRBD1 is a possible D gene (6 bases). The V gene's germline CDR1 is SNHLY and CDR2 FYNNEI. The V end lost 7 bases, the J end lost 6 bases, and 19 bases lay between the germline ends. There are 14 residues in the CDR3.

CDR3: CSARRTGDNEQFF. The DNA of the CDR3 is TGCAGCGCTCGCCGGACAGGGGACAATGAGCAGTTCTTC. This chain joins TRBV29-1 and TRBJ2-1, with TRBD1 identical over 9 bases. After removal of 7 bases from V and 5 bases from J, the junction contained 6 bases not matched to a gene. In germline, CDR1 is SQVTM, CDR2 ANQGSEA. The CDR3 has 13 amino acids.

J is TRBJ1-5 and V is TRBV2; 9 bases line up with TRBD1. The CDR3 runs 14 residues. The trim removed 4 bases at V and 7 bases at J, leaving 5 bases unmatched. CDR1 is SNHLY and CDR2 is FYNNEI in the germline V gene. In DNA, the CDR3 is TGTGCCAGCAGTGGGGGGACAGGGATCCAGCCCCAGCATTTT. Encoded protein: CASSGGTGIQPQHF. The full variable domain, completed using reference TRBV2 and TRBJ1-5, is EPEVTQTPSHQVTQMGQEVILRCVPISNHLYFYWYRQILGQKVEFLVSFYNNEISEKSEIFDDQFSVERPDGSNFTLKIRSTKLEDSAMYFCASSGGTGIQPQHFGDGTRLSIL.

Only a few counts were recorded for this clonotype. The V gene is TRBV5-6, the J gene TRBJ2-1, with D uncertain. This CDR3 has 12 amino acids. V was shortened by 1 base and J by 5 bases, with 4 bases between the two germline ends. The germline gives CDR1 SGHDT, CDR2 YYEEEE. The CDR3 here is CASSLINNEQFF. The DNA for the CDR3 is TGTGCCAGCAGCTTGATCAACAATGAGCAGTTCTTC.

In this sample, this clonotype turned up many times. V usage is TRBV12-3 or TRBV12-4 and J usage is TRBJ2-2, with D possibly being TRBD2 (5 bases). There are 14 residues in the CDR3. Trimming shortened V by 6 bases and J by 1 base, and 9 bases separated the two germline ends. CDR3 residues: CASSRGLNTGELFF. CDR3 nucleotide sequence: TGTGCCAGCAGCCGCGGGTTGAACACCGGGGAGCTGTTTTTT.

The chain joins TRBV28 to TRBJ2-3, with unresolved D. Germline values: CDR1 MDHEN, CDR2 SYDVKM. This CDR3 spans 15 amino acids. The V gene lost 1 base and the J gene lost 3 bases, with 11 bases spanning the gap. This CDR3 reads CASSLSARPTDTQYF. The DNA for the CDR3 is TGTGCCAGCAGTTTATCCGCTCGTCCGACAGATACGCAGTATTTT.